The TCR beta chain under discussion was sequenced for a study of cytomegalovirus exposure and HLA in healthy donors. Study-level background: Earlier results showed roughly 120 million unique TCR beta sequences derived from approximately 170 million T cells. Within an early data release were 65 million to 90 million unique TCRs drawn from HLA-typed donors.

Findings and caveats of the study: Association of a missense DCLRE1C variant with TCR beta V- and J-gene trimming was reported in a later analysis. In all likelihood, a cluster of highly shared sequence variants was a sequencing artifact.

With 4 bases removed from V and 7 bases from J, the gap between germline ends came to 11 bases. Germline CDR1 KGHSH, CDR2 LQKENI. This CDR3 is 12 amino acids long. A note on this clone: Antigen specificity is unknown.

The PCR used 60 Vbeta and 13 Jbeta primers. Using immunoSEQ multiplex PCR, the repertoire was profiled, and TCRdb retains in-frame clones only, with some absent. This table has tens of thousands of clones, around 80% appearing once. The genes are TRBV18 and TRBJ2-7; the D gene is possibly TRBD1 (7 bases). The sequenced sample was PBMCs. This receptor was identified in a man aged 45 to 65 in good health and CMV-seropositive. The CDR3 here is CASSQGAGEQYF. CDR3 nucleotides: TGTGCCAGCTCACAGGGGGCGGGGGAGCAGTACTTC.